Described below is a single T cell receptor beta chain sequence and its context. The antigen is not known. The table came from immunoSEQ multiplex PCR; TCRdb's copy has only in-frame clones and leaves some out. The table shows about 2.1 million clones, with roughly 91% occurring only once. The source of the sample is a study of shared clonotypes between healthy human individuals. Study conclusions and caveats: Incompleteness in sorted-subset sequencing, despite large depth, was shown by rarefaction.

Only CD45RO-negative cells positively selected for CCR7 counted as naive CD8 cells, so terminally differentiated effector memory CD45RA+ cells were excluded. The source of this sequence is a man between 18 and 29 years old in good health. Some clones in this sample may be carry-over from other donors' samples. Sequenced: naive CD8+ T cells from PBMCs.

CDR3 coding DNA: TGTGCCAGCAGTTTAAGGGAGGGAGGCTACACCTTC. This sequence encodes CASSLREGGYTF. The chain combines TRBV28 with TRBJ1-2; D is uncertain. V lost 2 bases, J lost 8 bases, and 9 bases lay in between. The CDR3 length is 12 residues. Germline V gene sequence: CDR1 MDHEN, CDR2 SYDVKM.